The 6 T cell receptor beta chains listed next were all sequenced from one sample in a study of blood T cell repertoires in COVID-19. The protocol was immunoSEQ multiplex PCR, while the TCRdb copy is restricted to in-frame clones and leaves out a portion. This table has fewer than 60,000 clones, about 81% appearing once. What was sequenced was peripheral blood. The receptors were sampled from a man in his sixties with COVID-19, enrolled during active disease.

There are a few counts of this clone. The chain's CDR3 is CASTMASGSTEQYF. The CDR3 DNA follows: TGTGCCAGTACTATGGCTAGCGGGAGTACCGAGCAGTACTTC. The genes are TRBV19 and TRBJ2-7, with 10 bases that match TRBD2. V was clipped by 7 bases and J by 6 bases; unmatched bases: 9. Germline CDR1 LNHDA, CDR2 SQIVND (reference sequence). CDR3 length: 14 residues.

This chain connects TRBV3-1 (or the pseudogene TRBV3-2) to TRBJ2-3; TRBD2 agrees at 11 bases. This CDR3 has 16 residues. Germline CDR1 LGHDT, CDR2 YNNKEL (reference sequence). V shed 4 bases and J 3 bases; nucleotides not matched to a gene: 6. The DNA for the CDR3 is TGTGCCAGCAGCCCTCAACTAGCGGGAGCAACAGATACGCAGTATTTT. Translation gives CASSPQLAGATDTQYF.

CDR3 in DNA: TGCGCCAGCAGCTCGGGACTACCAGGATCCTACGAGCAGTACTTC. Its translation is CASSSGLPGSYEQYF. The chain carries TRBV5-1 and TRBJ2-7; TRBD2 matches 7 bases. The CDR3 sequence is 15 residues long. The germline V gene has CDR1 SGHRS and CDR2 YFSETQ. Trimming removed 3 bases from V and 1 base from J; junction bases left unmatched: 7.

As concerns this clone: The same CDR3 can be traced to other DNA sequences in this sample. CDR3 coding DNA: TGTGCCAGCAGCCTGATCGGCGAGCAGTACTTC. Its protein product is CASSLIGEQYF. The gene calls are TRBV7-9 and TRBJ2-7; D remains unclear. Looked up from germline, CDR1 is SEHNR and CDR2 is FQNEAQ (reference sequence). This CDR3 has 11 residues. With 5 bases removed from V and 6 bases from J, the gap between germline ends came to 8 bases.

The CDR3: CASSWTVRELFF. The CDR3 DNA reads as TGTGCCAGCAGCTGGACTGTCCGGGAGCTGTTTTTT. This chain connects TRBV7-9 to TRBJ2-2; TRBD2 might be the D (5 bases). CDR1 is SEHNR, CDR2 FQNEAQ, per germline (reference sequence). The CDR3 extends over 12 amino acids. Between the trimmed V and J ends, which lost 4 bases and 9 bases, there was a span of 9 bases.

This clone turned up a few times. J is TRBJ1-2 and V is TRBV2; TRBD1 matches 7 bases. Germline values: CDR1 SNHLY, CDR2 FYNNEI. The V and J ends lost 3 bases and 0 bases, in that order; junction bases with no gene match: 7. The CDR3 has 16 residues. Here the CDR3 reads CASSDKGAQANYGYTF. CDR3 DNA sequence: TGTGCCAGCAGTGATAAGGGGGCCCAGGCTAACTATGGCTACACCTTC.